Following are 6 T cell receptor beta chains from one sample sequenced in a study of blood T cell repertoires in COVID-19. Assay used: immunoSEQ multiplex PCR; TCRdb lists only in-frame clones, some missing. The sample includes 28,000 or so clones, over 80% seen only once; the top ten take about 67%. The sample comprised peripheral blood. All receptors come from a man between 65 and 85 years old with acute or convalescent COVID-19.

This clone was picked up one time. The chain is built from TRBV27 and TRBJ1-4; 8 nucleotides agree with TRBD1. The V segment lost 5 bases and the J segment 8 bases; nucleotides outside the gene matches: 7. Per germline, CDR1 MNHEY and CDR2 SMNVEV (reference sequence). This CDR3 contains 14 residues. The CDR3 sequence: CASSLGQGWEKLFF. CDR3 bases: TGTGCCAGCAGTCTTGGACAGGGTTGGGAAAAACTGTTTTTT.

The chain employs TRBV24-1 and TRBJ2-3; 7 positions agree with TRBD1. Germline lookup yields CDR1 KGHDR and CDR2 SFDVKD. V was clipped by 4 bases and J by 3 bases; unmatched bases: 6. The CDR3 length is 15 residues. Written as DNA, the CDR3 is TGTGCCACCAGTGACTTAGGGGGCGGGACAGATACGCAGTATTTT. Residues: CATSDLGGGTDTQYF.

This clone turned up a few times. The chain couples TRBV5-5 to TRBJ2-3, with 10 bases matching TRBD1. The CDR3 loop spans 15 amino acids. Germline loops: CDR1 SGHKS, CDR2 YYEKEE (reference sequence). V gave up 3 bases and J gave up 5 bases; unmatched junction bases: 6. The CDR3 reads CASSSTGQGIDTQYF. The CDR3 DNA reads as TGTGCCAGCAGCTCTACGGGACAGGGGATAGATACGCAGTATTTT.

The chain is built from TRBV9 and TRBJ2-1; 16 bases are shared with TRBD2. Losses at the gene ends were 4 bases for V and 10 bases for J; bases not matched to a gene: 5. This CDR3 has 15 amino acids. The germline V gene encodes CDR1 SGDLS and CDR2 YYNGEE. CDR3 loop: CASSLGTSGREEQFF. In DNA, the CDR3 is TGTGCCAGCAGCCTCGGGACTAGCGGGAGGGAAGAGCAGTTCTTC.

The rearrangement links TRBV5-1 to TRBJ1-2, with TRBD1 matching over 8 bases. Germline-derived CDR1 and CDR2 are SGHRS and YFSETQ. The V segment lost 4 bases and the J segment 3 bases; nucleotides outside the gene matches: 2. This CDR3 has 13 amino acids. CDR3 region: CASSPDRDYGYTF. CDR3 bases: TGCGCCAGCAGCCCGGACAGGGACTATGGCTACACCTTC.

The V gene is TRBV6-5, the J gene TRBJ2-3, with D perhaps TRBD1 (5 bases). CDR1 and CDR2 from the germline V gene are MNHEY and SVGAGI. There are 15 residues in the CDR3. Deletions cut 5 bases from V and 2 bases from J, with 14 bases between. The CDR3 sequence: CASSPDTPTTDTQYF. The CDR3 DNA reads TGTGCCAGCAGTCCGGACACTCCCACCACAGATACGCAGTATTTT.